These 27 T cell receptor beta chains originate from one sample sequenced in a study of blood T cell repertoires in COVID-19 (TCRdb year 2020). Library preparation employed the immunoSEQ multiplex PCR assay. TCRdb carries this immuneACCESS record with in-frame sequences only. Its versions omit some clonotypes, under half of them owing to an unresolved V gene in the studies checked, with the rest unexplained. The sample contains about 140,000 clones, about 90% of them found a single time. Together, the top ten hold roughly a tenth of the sample. What was sequenced was peripheral blood. The origin of the receptors is a man aged 55-75 years with active or convalescent COVID-19.

This chain joins TRBV5-1 and TRBJ2-7; 7 positions agree with TRBD1. The V and J ends lost 4 bases and 2 bases, in that order; junction bases with no gene match: 6. Germline loops: CDR1 SGHRS, CDR2 YFSETQ. The length of the CDR3 is 14 residues. Written as DNA, the CDR3 is TGCGCCAGCAGCGTAGGGACAGATCCCTACGAGCAGTACTTC. Amino acids: CASSVGTDPYEQYF.

The DNA of the CDR3 is TGCGCCAGCCAAAGAGAAGGACAGAAGAATGAAAAACTGTTTTTT. Amino acids: CASQREGQKNEKLFF. The chain couples TRBV5-1 to TRBJ1-4; tentative D call: TRBD1 (6 bases). The CDR3 extends over 15 amino acids. V lost 7 bases and J 5 bases, leaving 18 bases between the germline ends. CDR1 and CDR2 from the germline V gene are SGHRS and YFSETQ.

The chain links TRBV6-9 to TRBJ2-6, with 9 bases identical to TRBD2. The CDR3 extends over 21 amino acids. CDR1 is MNHGY and CDR2 is SVAAGI in the germline V gene. Trimming removed 7 bases from V and 1 base from J; junction bases left unmatched: 20. The CDR3 DNA sequence: TGTGCCAGCAAGCGGCCAGCGGGAGGTTCCTCCTTATATTCTGGGGCCAACGTCCTGACTTTC. This codes for CASKRPAGGSSLYSGANVLTF.

The chain carries TRBV19 and TRBJ2-3; 7 bases are a match to TRBD2. This CDR3 contains 15 residues. CDR1 is LNHDA and CDR2 is SQIVND in the germline V gene (reference sequence). V gave up 3 bases and J gave up 2 bases; unmatched junction bases: 5. CDR3 coding DNA: TGTGCCAGTAGTATCGGACTAGGGATCACAGATACGCAGTATTTT. Translated: CASSIGLGITDTQYF.

This clone has more than one count but fewer than ten. The V call is TRBV11-2, the J call TRBJ2-7; 10 bases fit TRBD2. Losses at the gene ends were 4 bases for V and 7 bases for J; bases not matched to a gene: 13. Looked up from germline, CDR1 is SGHAT and CDR2 is FQNNGV. CDR3 size: 16 residues. The CDR3 spells CASSSAGLAGAREQYF. The CDR3, as DNA: TGTGCCAGCAGCTCCGCGGGGCTAGCGGGAGCTCGGGAGCAGTACTTC.

The chain combines TRBV19 with TRBJ2-3; possibly TRBD2 for D (6 bases). CDR3 size: 16 residues. Germline CDR1 is LNHDA and CDR2 is SQIVND (reference sequence). V dropped 4 bases and J dropped 1 base, with 15 bases sitting between them. In DNA form, the CDR3 reads TGTGCCAGTAGTAACCCTCCCCAGCGGGGCACAGATACGCAGTATTTT. Encoded protein: CASSNPPQRGTDTQYF.

The chain carries TRBV2 and TRBJ2-5; D is unresolved. The V gene's germline CDR1 is SNHLY and CDR2 FYNNEI. V lost 6 bases and J 9 bases, leaving 11 bases between the germline ends. The CDR3 extends over 11 amino acids. The CDR3 DNA reads as TGTGCCAGCAGGCTGGCGACTCCCCAGTACTTC. Its translation is CASRLATPQYF.

V is TRBV7-6 and J is TRBJ2-1; D possibly corresponds to TRBD2 (5 bases). Germline-derived CDR1 and CDR2 are SGHVS and FNYEAQ. Trimming took 1 base from V and 4 from J, leaving 14 bases between them. The CDR3 totals 16 residues. The CDR3 nucleotides are TGTGCCAGCAGCTTAGGGATGGGAGCGAGGTACAATGAGCAGTTCTTC. Its protein product is CASSLGMGARYNEQFF.

The rearrangement links TRBV5-4 to TRBJ1-2; TRBD1 matches 7 bases. CDR3 length: 11 amino acids. V shed 4 bases and J 10 bases; nucleotides not matched to a gene: 4. From germline, CDR1 is SGHNT and CDR2 YYREEE (reference sequence). The CDR3 sequence: CASSLDRAYTF. DNA of the CDR3: TGTGCCAGCAGCCTCGACAGGGCCTACACCTTC.

The V gene is TRBV6-1, the J gene TRBJ2-3; TRBD1 matches at 11 bases. This CDR3 is built from 18 residues. Germline loops: CDR1 MNHNS, CDR2 SASEGT. Unmatched junction bases numbered 9, after V lost 3 bases and J lost 1 base. In DNA form, the CDR3 reads TGTGCCAGCAGTGAGATTGGTAGGACAGGGGGCCGCACAGATACGCAGTATTTT. As protein: CASSEIGRTGGRTDTQYF.

This clone was counted only a few times. The chain employs TRBV29-1 and TRBJ2-3; D gene ambiguous. The V and J ends lost 1 base and 4 bases respectively, with 3 bases between them. CDR3 length: 11 residues. Germline lookup yields CDR1 SQVTM and CDR2 ANQGSEA. The CDR3 region is CSVEGPDTQYF. CDR3 nucleotide sequence: TGCAGCGTTGAAGGGCCAGATACGCAGTATTTT.

V is TRBV27 and J is TRBJ1-5, with D perhaps TRBD1 (6 bases). Per the germline V gene, CDR1 is MNHEY and CDR2 is SMNVEV (reference sequence). This CDR3 spans 16 amino acids. Trimming cost V 2 bases and J 7 bases, with 18 bases left between them. The CDR3 reads CASSLTSSGAVQPQHF. CDR3 bases: TGTGCCAGCAGTTTAACCTCCTCAGGGGCGGTCCAGCCCCAGCATTTT.

J is TRBJ1-5 and V is TRBV19; D not resolved. This CDR3 comprises 14 residues. Trimming removed 5 bases at V and 2 bases at J, with 10 bases between. Germline V gene data show CDR1 as LNHDA and CDR2 as SQIVND (reference sequence). The CDR3 DNA is TGTGCCAGTAGTTTCCCACACCGCAATCAGCCCCAGCATTTT. Residues: CASSFPHRNQPQHF.

The chain uses TRBV18 and TRBJ1-4; TRBD1 might be the D (6 bases). Germline loops: CDR1 KGHSH, CDR2 LQKENI. The germline V and J ends were trimmed by 3 bases and 5 bases, with 13 bases remaining between them. CDR3 size: 15 residues. CDR3 residues: CASSPNRQENEKLFF. The CDR3 DNA reads as TGTGCCAGCTCACCCAACCGACAGGAAAATGAAAAACTGTTTTTT.

The chain couples TRBV9 to TRBJ2-3; 8 bases match TRBD1. V was clipped by 3 bases and J by 6 bases; unmatched bases: 9. The CDR3 runs 15 residues. CDR1 and CDR2 (germline): SGDLS, YYNGEE. The CDR3, as DNA: TGTGCCAGCAGCGCAGACAGGGGAAAAGGGGATACGCAGTATTTT. Amino acids: CASSADRGKGDTQYF.

This sequence joins TRBV27 and TRBJ2-7, with TRBD2 matching 8 bases. Looked up from germline, CDR1 is MNHEY and CDR2 is SMNVEV (reference sequence). The CDR3 has 14 amino acids. Unmatched junction bases numbered 5, after V lost 5 bases and J lost 2 bases. This CDR3 reads CASSGAGAAYEQYF. In nucleotides, the CDR3 is TGTGCCAGCAGTGGAGCGGGAGCGGCCTACGAGCAGTACTTC.

This rearrangement joins TRBV5-1 to TRBJ2-7; TRBD2 aligns across 8 bases. CDR1 is SGHRS and CDR2 is YFSETQ in the germline V gene. The CDR3 runs 14 residues. Germline trimming cut 4 bases from V and 5 bases from J; bases unmatched to any gene: 8. The CDR3 protein is CASSPGREKDEQYF. DNA for the CDR3: TGCGCCAGCAGCCCCGGGAGGGAGAAGGACGAGCAGTACTTC.

The rearrangement joins TRBV19 to TRBJ2-7; TRBD2 aligns across 10 bases. The CDR3 sequence is 16 residues long. V dropped 8 bases and J dropped 5; count of bases not matched to a gene: 15. Per the germline V gene, CDR1 is LNHDA and CDR2 is SQIVND (reference sequence). The CDR3: CASSSGGLAGVHEQYF. In nucleotides, the CDR3 is TGTGCCAGTTCCTCAGGGGGGCTAGCGGGAGTCCACGAGCAGTACTTC.

V is TRBV11-3 and J is TRBJ2-3; no firm D call. From germline, CDR1 is SGHNT and CDR2 YENEEA. This CDR3 is 17 amino acids long. V dropped 1 base and J dropped 1 base, with 15 bases sitting between them. The CDR3 sequence is CASSLAQKSPGTDTQYF. CDR3 nucleotide sequence: TGTGCCAGCAGCTTAGCCCAAAAAAGCCCTGGCACAGATACGCAGTATTTT.

This clone was picked up one time. V and J are TRBV14 and TRBJ1-2; unclear D gene. The CDR3 has 12 amino acids. From germline, CDR1 is SGHDN and CDR2 FVKESK. Trimming stripped 0 bases from V and 4 bases from J, with 3 bases between. The CDR3 bases are TGTGCCAGCAGCCAAGATCGCTATGGCTACACCTTC. Protein sequence: CASSQDRYGYTF.

CDR3 in DNA: TGTGCCAGCAGCTTAAACCCCCTTACGCGGCCCTACGAGCAGTACTTC. Its protein is CASSLNPLTRPYEQYF. This chain joins TRBV7-8 and TRBJ2-7; D not resolved. The CDR3 runs to 16 residues. Trimming shortened V by 2 bases and J by 2 bases, and 16 bases separated the two germline ends. Germline V CDR1 and CDR2: SGHVS, FQNEAQ.

The gene calls are TRBV2 and TRBJ1-1; D gene unclear. This CDR3 contains 13 residues. The V and J ends lost 6 bases and 2 bases respectively, with 10 bases between them. The germline V gene has CDR1 SNHLY and CDR2 FYNNEI. CDR3 sequence: CASSQTPNTEAFF. The DNA for the CDR3 is TGTGCCAGCAGCCAGACTCCTAACACTGAAGCTTTCTTT.

This chain joins TRBV19 and TRBJ2-1; 10 bases are a match to TRBD2. CDR3 length equals 15 residues. The V gene end was trimmed by 5 bases and the J gene end by 4 bases; junction bases not matched to a gene: 5. Germline values: CDR1 LNHDA, CDR2 SQIVND (reference sequence). CDR3 in amino acids: CASSFGTSEYNEQFF. DNA of the CDR3: TGTGCCAGTAGTTTCGGGACTAGCGAATACAATGAGCAGTTCTTC. The variable domain in full, completed from reference TRBV19 and TRBJ2-1, reads DGGITQSPKYLFRKEGQNVTLSCEQNLNHDAMYWYRQDPGQGLRLIYYSQIVNDFQKGDIAEGYSVSREKKESFPLTVTSAQKNPTAFYLCASSFGTSEYNEQFFGPGTRLTVL.

The rearrangement joins TRBV18 to TRBJ2-1; 9 bases are shared with TRBD2. This CDR3 has 16 amino acids. V trimming: 3 bases; J trimming: 7 bases; junction bases outside the gene matches: 10. The germline gives CDR1 KGHSH, CDR2 LQKENI. The DNA of the CDR3 is TGTGCCAGCTCACCGGGACTAGCCGGTTCCCAGAATGAGCAGTTCTTC. Encoded protein: CASSPGLAGSQNEQFF. Full variable domain (missing parts from reference TRBV18 and TRBJ2-1): NAGVMQNPRHLVRRRGQEARLRCSPMKGHSHVYWYRQLPEEGLKFMVYLQKENIIDESGMPKERFSAEFPKEGPSILRIQQVVRGDSAAYFCASSPGLAGSQNEQFFGPGTRLTVL.

With respect to this clone: Additional DNA sequences in this sample encode the identical CDR3. The CDR3 spells CASSPGQHNSPLHF. The CDR3 bases are TGTGCCAGCTCACCCGGACAGCATAATTCACCCCTCCACTTT. The chain joins TRBV18 to TRBJ1-6, with D possibly TRBD1 on 6 matching bases. The germline CDR1 and CDR2 sequences are KGHSH and LQKENI. V lost 3 bases, J lost 5 bases, and 8 bases lay in between. The CDR3 extends over 14 amino acids.

The chain couples TRBV24-1 to TRBJ2-7; 7 bases match TRBD2. The CDR3 extends over 15 amino acids. J lost 2 bases, V lost 7 bases, and 10 bases had no gene match. Germline CDR1 reads KGHDR; CDR2 reads SFDVKD. This CDR3 is CATSSGGDYPYEQYF. The CDR3 DNA is TGTGCCACCAGCAGTGGAGGGGACTACCCCTACGAGCAGTACTTC.

The gene calls are TRBV5-5 and TRBJ1-1; tentatively, D is TRBD1 (5 bases). The CDR3 extends over 14 amino acids. Germline V lookup: CDR1 SGHKS, CDR2 YYEKEE (reference sequence). V was trimmed by 0 bases and J by 4 bases, leaving 10 bases between them. This chain's CDR3 is CASSLVGGSTEAFF. In nucleotides, the CDR3 is TGTGCCAGCAGCTTGGTGGGGGGTAGCACTGAAGCTTTCTTT.